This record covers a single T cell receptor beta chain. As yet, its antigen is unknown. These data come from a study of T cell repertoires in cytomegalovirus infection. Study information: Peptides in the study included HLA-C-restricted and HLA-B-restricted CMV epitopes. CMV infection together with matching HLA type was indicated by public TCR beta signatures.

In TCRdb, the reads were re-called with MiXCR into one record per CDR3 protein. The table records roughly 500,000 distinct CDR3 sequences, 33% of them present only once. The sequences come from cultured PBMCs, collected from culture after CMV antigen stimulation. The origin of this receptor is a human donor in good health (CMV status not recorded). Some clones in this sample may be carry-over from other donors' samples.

CDR3: CASRAYNEETQYF. Written as DNA, the CDR3 is TGTGCCAGCAGAGCTTACAACGAAGAGACCCAGTACTTC. The V and J genes are TRBV5-6 and TRBJ2-5; D gene ambiguous. Trimming took off 5 bases at V and 3 bases at J, with 11 bases between the two ends. Germline values: CDR1 SGHDT, CDR2 YYEEEE. The CDR3 runs 13 residues.